Given below is one T cell receptor (beta chain) in context. No cognate antigen has been identified for it. Base qualities are not recorded, but no much larger clone differs from it by a single base. The data belong to a study of blood T cell repertoires in COVID-19 (dated by TCRdb to 2019 to 2021). Context from the whole study: Samples from collaborators originated in the United States, Italy and Spain and spanned both the acute and convalescent phases of COVID-19. The prospective study material was composed of cDNA or gDNA derived from T cells, B-cell-depleted T cells, or PBMCs. Subjects who had been exposed to COVID-19, were actively infected with it, or had recovered from it provided the deeply sampled blood TCRbeta repertoires that made up the dataset. A freely available public database, intended as a resource for researchers studying the immune response to SARS-CoV-2, is where the repertoires were released. Samples were obtained from the ongoing ImmuneRACE study (first 160 participants) and from 1,000 to 1,500 subjects provided by 6 global collaborators. A de-identified subject ID, COVID-19 status, age in years and sex were almost always included in the sample metadata. Where HLA class I and class II types were available, the types were taken from metadata supplied by the sample provider, not from assay-based typing.

Another Seattle source contributed samples from volunteer blood donors who had recovered from COVID-19. The collaborating institutions used their own protocols to collect whole blood in K2EDTA tubes. For TCRbeta analysis, collaborator samples were shipped as frozen whole blood, as isolated PBMCs, or as DNA extracted from either sample type. TCRbeta CDR3 regions were amplified from genomic DNA using the immunoSEQ Assay, a bias-controlled multiplex PCR. For the original study's pipeline: The number of nucleated cells in each sample was estimated by amplification of reference gene primers within the assay. Sequence reads were collapsed and filtered to measure the absolute abundance of every unique TCRbeta CDR3 rearrangement. For each sample, productive Simpson clonality was calculated as the square root of Simpson's diversity index over productive rearrangements. Held by TCRdb, this immuneACCESS table contains in-frame sequences only and omits some clones. Under half of the omission traces to an unresolved V gene where checked; the cause of the rest is unknown. The DNA was the basis for D and trimming; V, J and clone size are from that table. The sample table holds 300,000 to 350,000 clones, of which about 90% were seen once. Approximately 3.5% of the sample is in the top ten clones.

The V end loses 1 base and the J end loses 1 base, and a stretch of 7 bases separates them. CDR1 and CDR2 are drawn from the germline V gene (reference sequence): LNHDA, SQIVND. Reading from cysteine to phenylalanine, the CDR3 counts 14 amino acids. This entry keeps only the CDR3 DNA: 42 bases, framed from base 1. Here is what the overall study found, with its caveats: The amount of clinical and demographic metadata varied by source and participant and was provided uncurated.

The receptor was derived from a woman younger than 30 who had recovered from COVID-19. The chain is encoded by TRBV19 joined to TRBJ1-1; the D gene lacks a confident call. Sequencing was done on a sample of peripheral blood. The DNA is TGTGCCAGTAGTATAGGAAACAGGAACACTGAAGCTTTCTTT. Translated, it gives CASSIGNRNTEAFF. The CDR3, completed at both ends by the reference TRBV19 and TRBJ1-1 genes, gives the full variable domain DGGITQSPKYLFRKEGQNVTLSCEQNLNHDAMYWYRQDPGQGLRLIYYSQIVNDFQKGDIAEGYSVSREKKESFPLTVTSAQKNPTAFYLCASSIGNRNTEAFFGQGTRLTVV.